This T cell receptor (beta chain) was captured in a study of HIV-infected patients and healthy controls. CDR1 is SQVTM, CDR2 ANQGSEA, per germline. The V gene lost 7 bases and the J gene lost 1 base, with 10 bases spanning the gap. The CDR3 consists of 12 residues. All unsorted peripheral T cells were captured because whole blood was used without fractionation. Reverse transcription used approximately 500 ng RNA and constant-region primers for alpha and beta. Alpha and beta chain libraries were made separately by chain-specific third strand synthesis with multiplexing indices. Priming off the SP2 site generated the second strand. MiXCR was run by TCRdb on the 5' RACE reads, yielding one entry per CDR3 protein. This table holds about 3,300 distinct CDR3 sequences, 20% to 25% found once. In this sample, this clonotype turned up a few times.

This chain joins TRBV29-1 and TRBJ1-1, with D perhaps TRBD1 (5 bases). This sequence originates from an adult with HIV infection. This sample comprised blood, obtained before antiretroviral therapy. CDR3 amino acids: CSAGAGNTEAFF. The CDR3 bases are TGCAGCGCTGGGGCGGGGAACACTGAAGCTTTCTTT.